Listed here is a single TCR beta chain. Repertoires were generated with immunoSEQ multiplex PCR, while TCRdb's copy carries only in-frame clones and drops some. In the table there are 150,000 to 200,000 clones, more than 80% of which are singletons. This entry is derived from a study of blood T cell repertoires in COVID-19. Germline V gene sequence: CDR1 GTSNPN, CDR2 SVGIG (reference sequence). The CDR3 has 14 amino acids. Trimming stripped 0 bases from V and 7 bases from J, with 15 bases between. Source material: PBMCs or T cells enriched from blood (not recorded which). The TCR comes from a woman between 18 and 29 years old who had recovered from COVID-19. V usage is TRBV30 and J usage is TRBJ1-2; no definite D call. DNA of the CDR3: TGTGCCTGGAGTGTACGAAGAGGGTTCGGTGGCTACACCTTC. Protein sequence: CAWSVRRGFGGYTF.